This T cell receptor beta chain was sequenced during a study of T cells in localized non-small cell lung cancer. Study-wide results and caveats: Owing to sequencing of a solitary tumor region, heterogeneity cannot be discounted. The appearance of a median approximately 57 of the top 100 tumor clones was seen in adjacent lung. Longer survival (overall) was linked to higher T cell density in blood.

Profiling relied on immunoSEQ multiplex PCR, and the TCRdb table lists in-frame clones only, not all of them. The table has about 1,000 clones, roughly a quarter seen once; the top ten hold less than 25%. V gave up 4 bases and J gave up 3 bases, with 12 bases separating them. Germline V gives CDR1 SGHNT, CDR2 YENEEA. There are 14 residues in the CDR3. With regard to this clone: The target antigen is unknown.

The source of this sequence is a man aged 35 to 69 with stage III lung adenocarcinoma. The gene calls are TRBV11-3 and TRBJ2-5; D gene uncertain. This material consisted of normal lung tissue next to the tumor, taken before any cancer treatment. The CDR3 sequence: CASSSWTQKETQYF. CDR3 nucleotide sequence: TGTGCCAGCAGCTCCTGGACGCAAAAAGAGACCCAGTACTTC.